This TCR beta chain came from a study of graft-versus-host responses after intestinal transplantation. Across the whole study: Anti-thymocyte globulin induction preceded two to three years of tacrolimus and steroid maintenance in all recipients.

Comments on this clone: Antigen specificity is unknown.

Data came from immunoSEQ multiplex PCR; TCRdb stores just in-frame clones and leaves some out. Altogether some 76,000 clones are present, around 86% being singletons, with the ten largest covering around 8%. Trimming stripped 2 bases from V and 1 base from J, with 7 bases between. Germline CDR1 and CDR2: SGHRS and YFSETQ. This CDR3 has 13 residues. This TCR derives from a human donor who was the organ donor for an intestinal transplant. The gene calls are TRBV5-1 and TRBJ2-7, with no clear D. Source: unstimulated CD8+ T cells sorted from spleen or lymph node cells, taken before transplant. CDR3 coding DNA: TGCGCCAGCAGCTTCGGATATTCCTACGAGCAGTACTTC. Its protein is CASSFGYSYEQYF. Using reference TRBV5-1 and TRBJ2-7 for the parts outside the CDR3, the full variable domain is KAGVTQTPRYLIKTRGQQVTLSCSPISGHRSVSWYQQTPGQGLQFLFEYFSETQRNKGNFPGRFSGRQFSNSRSEMNVSTLELGDSALYLCASSFGYSYEQYFGPGTRLTVT.